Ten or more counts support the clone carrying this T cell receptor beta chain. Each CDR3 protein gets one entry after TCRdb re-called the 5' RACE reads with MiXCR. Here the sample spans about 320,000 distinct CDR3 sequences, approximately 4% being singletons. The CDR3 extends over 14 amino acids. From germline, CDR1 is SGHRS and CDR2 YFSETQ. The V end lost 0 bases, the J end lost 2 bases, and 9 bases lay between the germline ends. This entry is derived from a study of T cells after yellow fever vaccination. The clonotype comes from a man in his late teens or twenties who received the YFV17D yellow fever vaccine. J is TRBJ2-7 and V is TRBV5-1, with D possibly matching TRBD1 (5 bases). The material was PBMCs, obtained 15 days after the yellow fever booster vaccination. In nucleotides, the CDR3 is TGCGCCAGCAGCTTGGCACAGGCCGCCTACGAGCAGTACTTC. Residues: CASSLAQAAYEQYF. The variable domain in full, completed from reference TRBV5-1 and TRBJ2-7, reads KAGVTQTPRYLIKTRGQQVTLSCSPISGHRSVSWYQQTPGQGLQFLFEYFSETQRNKGNFPGRFSGRQFSNSRSEMNVSTLELGDSALYLCASSLAQAAYEQYFGPGTRLTVT.